The TCR beta chain described here comes from a study of OX40 agonist ivuxolimab in advanced cancers. At the level of the study: Administration of intravenous ivuxolimab to patients occurred every 2 weeks at 0.01 to 10 mg/kg. Findings and limits, study-wide: At 0.1 to 3.0 mg/kg, CD4+ and CD8+ blood T cells expanded clonally by week 6. In general, CD8+ T cells held more expanded clones than CD4+ did, on average.

Produced via immunoSEQ multiplex PCR; TCRdb's table is partial and in-frame only. In the table there are more than 65,000 clones, roughly three quarters of which are singletons. A history of autoimmune disease or systemic immunosuppression excluded patients. Germline CDR1 LGHNT, CDR2 FRNRAP. J was trimmed by 5 bases and V by 7 bases; bases with no gene match: 11. The CDR3 has 15 residues. A note on this clone: Its specificity is not known.

Sequenced here: CD4+ or CD8+ T cells sorted from blood, sampled in a trial of the OX40 agonist ivuxolimab. This receptor was obtained from an adult with an advanced solid tumor such as melanoma, head and neck, liver or kidney cancer. V usage is TRBV12-5 and J usage is TRBJ2-5, with 9 nucleotides matching TRBD1. CDR3 coding DNA: TGTGCTAGTGCCTACCCGGGACAGGGAGGGGAGACCCAGTACTTC. Translated: CASAYPGQGGETQYF.